This entry is about one TCR beta chain. Its antigen is still unknown. At one of its ends the junction is not consistent with the germline gene, which may arise from a read error. Patients had blood sampled at baseline and again on cycle 4 day 1 and cycle 7 day 1. This entry belongs to a study of OX40 agonist ivuxolimab in advanced cancers. In the study overall: Six ivuxolimab dose levels, 0.01 to 10 mg/kg, were given intravenously every 2 weeks.

Profiled with immunoSEQ multiplex PCR; TCRdb holds only in-frame clones, not every one. The repertoire holds some 69,000 clones, with 90% to 95% as singletons. Findings and limits, study-wide: Clonal expansion in partial responders at 0.1-3.0 mg/kg ranked among the lowest.

The length of the CDR3 is 14 residues. Germline values: CDR1 SGDLS, CDR2 YYNGEE. The source of this sequence is an adult with an advanced solid tumor such as melanoma, head and neck, liver or kidney cancer. The rearrangement joins TRBV9 to TRBJ2-4; 7 bases are shared with TRBD2. The input for sequencing was CD4+ or CD8+ T cells sorted from blood, taken in a trial of the OX40 agonist ivuxolimab. The CDR3 nucleotides read TGTACCAGCAGCGTAGAATTGCGGGGGAACATTCAGTACTTC. Encoded protein: CTSSVELRGNIQYF.